One sample yielded the 4 T cell receptor beta chains listed below, sequenced in a study of cytomegalovirus exposure and HLA in healthy donors. With 60 Vbeta and 13 Jbeta primers, the PCR was carried out. Produced via immunoSEQ multiplex PCR; TCRdb's table is partial and in-frame only. The sample lists 140,000 to 150,000 clones, approximately 91% seen once, with about 0.51% in the top ten. The specimen sequenced was PBMCs. The receptors originated from a woman aged 40-49 years in good health and CMV-seronegative.

The chain joins TRBV4-2 to TRBJ1-2; D is unclear. Trimming pared 3 bases from V and 1 base from J, leaving 18 bases between. Looked up from germline, CDR1 is LGHNA and CDR2 is YNFKEQ. The length of the CDR3 is 17 residues. CDR3 sequence reads: CASSQASAGPYNYGYTF. The CDR3 DNA sequence: TGTGCCAGCAGCCAGGCCTCGGCAGGCCCCTATAACTATGGCTACACCTTC.

This chain uses TRBV7-6 with TRBJ1-1; D gene uncertain. In germline, CDR1 is SGHVS, CDR2 FNYEAQ. The V and J ends lost 1 base and 7 bases respectively, with 13 bases between them. This CDR3 comprises 14 residues. The chain's CDR3 is CASSLVFSESEAFF. The DNA for the CDR3 is TGTGCCAGCAGCTTAGTCTTCAGCGAGAGTGAAGCTTTCTTT.

The J gene is TRBJ2-3, the V gene TRBV5-6; unclear D gene. The V end was cut by 1 base, the J end by 6 bases, with 12 bases between. This CDR3 is 14 amino acids long. CDR1 and CDR2 from the germline V gene are SGHDT and YYEEEE. CDR3 DNA: TGTGCCAGCAGCTTGTCGGTCTTACGGGATACGCAGTATTTT. It translates to CASSLSVLRDTQYF.

This clone came up a few times. The chain carries TRBV12-5 and TRBJ2-3, with a weak D call TRBD2 (8 bases). Germline V gene data show CDR1 as LGHNT and CDR2 as FRNRAP. Trimming removed 1 base at V and 4 bases at J, with 12 bases between. The CDR3 loop spans 15 amino acids. The CDR3 region is CASGLAGGGPDTQYF. CDR3 sequence (DNA): TGTGCTAGTGGTTTGGCGGGAGGGGGCCCAGATACGCAGTATTTT.